The sequence of this TCR beta chain was determined in a study of shared clonotypes between healthy human individuals (dated by TCRdb to the early 2020s). About the investigation overall: The cohort comprised two women and three men aged 18 to 49 years. For each donor, three plates each were used for CD4 naive and CD4 memory, two plates were used for CD8 naive, and one plate was used for CD8 memory. To estimate repertoire size and how much clonotype sharing occurs between individuals, the study deeply sequenced the blood TCR repertoires of several healthy adults. To increase sequencing depth and limit assay-specific biases, different laboratories used diverse techniques to prepare libraries and sequence TCR repertoires. Leukapheresis yielded between about 0.85 and 10 billion PBMCs per donor. The research as a whole found: Sampling was restricted to blood, and TCR repertoires in tissue are likely to differ from TCR repertoires in blood. Compared with non-shared clonotypes, clonotypes shared by all four sorted-subset donors had higher generation probabilities. About 4.5% of naive CD4, 3% to 3.5% of naive CD8, approximately 2.2% of memory CD4, and over 0.35% of memory CD8 clonotypes were shared across four donors. The small number of donors limited the genetic and exposure-history diversity represented. Based on pairwise subsampling, the degree of clonotype sharing among donors was expected to be affected by sequencing depth. Naive subsets generally had larger estimated clonotype richness than memory subsets. Rarefaction of sorted-subset datasets indicated incomplete sequencing despite the large sequencing depth.

Donors were healthy HIV-negative adults with no recently reported acute infections or vaccinations. Only Caucasian adults living in Nashville, Tennessee, USA were represented among the donors. CD4+ T cells were enriched through magnetic negative selection, after which naive cells were positively selected on CD45RA and the remaining negative fraction served as the memory subset. Blood was obtained by leukapheresis, after which PBMCs were separated by Ficoll-Histopaque density gradient centrifugation and cryopreserved in liquid nitrogen vapor phase. Analytical flow cytometry was used to check the purity and quantity of each magnetically sorted T cell population. Each sorted fraction had its genomic DNA isolated and then quantified by UV absorbance on a Nanodrop 2000c. Using the deep immunoSEQ assay, multiplex PCR amplified TCR CDR3 regions from genomic DNA. Extracted genomic DNA from each cell subset was spread evenly across all wells of several immunoSEQ 96-well plates, with each plate serving as a replicate. For sorted subsets, each replicate PCR was loaded with around 220 ng genomic DNA, equivalent to about 30,000 T cell genomes. Purified libraries were measured with a Qubit 3.0 fluorometer, size-checked on a Bioanalyzer 2100, and measured again with the KAPA Library Quantification kit. A separate single-read 150-cycle Illumina NextSeq 550 flow cell was used to sequence each immunoSEQ 96-well plate. From the authors' description of their analysis: Because only junctional sequences without quality scores were contained in the immunoSEQ output, filtering matching that applied to full-length reads could not be performed. Sequences were annotated with PyIR, a Python wrapper for IgBLAST v1.9, using IMGT germline references to assign V/J genes and CDR3. Reads with weak V/J assignments (E-value above 1e-6), missing CDR3, stop codons, out-of-frame junctions, or ambiguous translated residues were removed. A V3J clonotype was defined by an identical inferred V gene, J gene, and CDR3 amino acid sequence. Percentage overlap between repertoires was computed as shared unique clonotypes divided by the size of the smaller repertoire. Three approaches were used to assess repertoire richness: RTK rarefaction, the Chao1 estimator, and Recon v2.1 estimates of unobserved clonotypes. For all TCRbeta clonotypes obtained by the gDNA method from a few donors, generation probabilities were computed with OLGA. TCRdb re-hosts the immuneACCESS table, in-frame sequences only. Its copies lack some clones; in the studies checked, an unresolved V gene accounts for under half of them, and the cause for the rest is not known. The V and J calls and clone size are taken from that table; D and trimming were inferred from the DNA. A total of more than 2,000,000 clones appear in this sample, 90% to 95% of them only once. 0.3% to 0.4% of the sample is taken by the ten largest.

V is cut by 5 bases and J by 1 base, and the space between the germline ends is 19 bases. Measured from the cysteine to the phenylalanine, the CDR3 is 17 residues long. Only the CDR3 portion is preserved as DNA: 51 bases, with reading frame beginning at the first base. CDR1 is given as SGHNT and CDR2 as YYREEE, both from the germline V gene (reference sequence). As concerns this clone: Its antigen remains unidentified. Base qualities are missing; no much larger clone stands one base away.

The sequenced sample was naive CD4+ T cells from PBMCs. In the paper's terms, the cell subset or site label means: CD45RA+ positively selected. The clonotype originates from a man aged 18-30 years in good health. Some clones in this sample may be carry-over from other donors' samples. The chain was built from TRBV5-4 and TRBJ2-1; TRBD1 is perhaps the D gene, given 7 matching bases. Here the CDR3 is given as CASRPTGSGLSYNEQFF. Read as DNA, the sequence is TGTGCCAGCAGACCGACAGGGTCGGGACTTTCCTACAATGAGCAGTTCTTC.